A single sample gave rise to the 24 T cell receptor beta chains below, sequenced in a study of T cell repertoires in cytomegalovirus infection. The antigens of these receptors remain unknown. Each CDR3 protein is one row after TCRdb ran MiXCR on the reads. The data show some 320,000 distinct CDR3 sequences, roughly 29% seen once. The source material was cultured PBMCs, sampled from culture after CMV antigen stimulation. These TCRs come from a human donor in good health (CMV status not recorded). Some clones in this sample may be carry-over from other donors' samples.

This chain connects TRBV4-2 to TRBJ1-5; 7 nucleotides line up with TRBD1. V was clipped by 5 bases and J by 5 bases; unmatched bases: 9. Germline lookup yields CDR1 LGHNA and CDR2 YNFKEQ. The CDR3 consists of 15 residues. For the CDR3, the DNA is TGTGCCAGCAGCTTGGCCGGGACAGAAGATCAGCCCCAGCATTTT. Translating it yields CASSLAGTEDQPQHF.

This sequence joins TRBV6-1 and TRBJ2-2; 8 bases align to TRBD2. The CDR3 is 17 residues long. V lost 0 bases and J lost 1; bases outside the gene matches: 4. CDR1 and CDR2 from the germline V gene are MNHNS and SASEGT. The CDR3: CASSEAGGGLNTGELFF. CDR3 DNA: TGTGCCAGCAGTGAAGCAGGCGGGGGGCTGAACACCGGGGAGCTGTTTTTT.

This clonotype was observed many times. This sequence joins TRBV7-9 and TRBJ1-1; D gene ambiguous. This CDR3 has 17 amino acids. Looked up from germline, CDR1 is SEHNR and CDR2 is FQNEAQ (reference sequence). V was shortened by 1 base and J by 0 bases, with 15 bases between the two germline ends. This chain's CDR3 is CASSLDEGGGVNTEAFF. The CDR3 bases are TGTGCCAGCAGCTTAGATGAAGGTGGCGGGGTGAACACTGAAGCTTTCTTT.

This clonotype has a count of ten or more. The chain joins TRBV7-2 to TRBJ2-5; 8 nucleotides align to TRBD1. Germline CDR1 SGHTA, CDR2 FQGNSA. CDR3 length: 13 amino acids. The V segment lost 5 bases and the J segment 5 bases; nucleotides outside the gene matches: 4. CDR3 DNA: TGTGCCAGCAGCCGGGGACAGGCGGAGACCCAGTACTTC. Amino acids: CASSRGQAETQYF.

This clonotype was seen ten or more times. The V call is TRBV7-2, the J call TRBJ1-3; unclear D gene. The germline CDR1 and CDR2 sequences are SGHTA and FQGNSA. CDR3 length: 15 amino acids. Trimming left V 1 base short and J 1 base short, with 8 bases between. CDR3 sequence: CASSLVAGSGNTIYF. The CDR3 region has the DNA TGTGCCAGCAGCTTAGTAGCCGGTTCTGGAAACACCATATATTTT.

This clonotype was counted between two and nine times. The V call is TRBV7-2, the J call TRBJ2-5; TRBD2 matches at 7 bases. The CDR3 runs to 15 residues. Germline-derived CDR1 and CDR2 are SGHTA and FQGNSA. V was pared by 5 bases and J by 7 bases, with 13 bases of the junction left unmatched. The CDR3 DNA reads TGTGCCAGCAGCCGAGTGAGGGAGGTAGCGGGGACCCAGTACTTC. Amino acids: CASSRVREVAGTQYF.

The rearrangement links TRBV20-1 to TRBJ1-1; unclear D gene. Germline V gene lookup returns CDR1 DFQATT and CDR2 SNEGSKA (reference sequence). This CDR3 has 13 amino acids. The V and J ends lost 2 bases and 7 bases respectively, with 14 bases between them. The DNA of the CDR3 is TGCAGTGCTAGAACTGGTGCCGGAGGTGAAGCTTTCTTT. Amino acids: CSARTGAGGEAFF.

This chain uses TRBV2 with TRBJ2-7, with 10 bases matching TRBD2. Germline CDR1 is SNHLY and CDR2 is FYNNEI. The ends lost 5 bases at V and 12 bases at J; junction bases unmatched: 7. This CDR3 is 12 amino acids long. The chain's CDR3 is CASSLGLAATYF. The CDR3, as DNA: TGTGCCAGCAGTCTAGGACTAGCGGCAACGTACTTC. The whole variable domain, filled in from reference TRBV2 and TRBJ2-7, reads EPEVTQTPSHQVTQMGQEVILRCVPISNHLYFYWYRQILGQKVEFLVSFYNNEISEKSEIFDDQFSVERPDGSNFTLKIRSTKLEDSAMYFCASSLGLAATYFGPGTRLTVT.

The chain combines TRBV19 with TRBJ1-1; 10 bases fit TRBD1. V lost 7 bases, J lost 3 bases, and 5 bases stayed unmatched. Germline V CDR1 and CDR2: LNHDA, SQIVND (reference sequence). The CDR3 spans 14 residues. CDR3 sequence (DNA): TGTGCCAGTATTGTAGGGACAGGGGACACTGAAGCTTTCTTT. Translating gives CASIVGTGDTEAFF. The variable domain in full, completed from reference TRBV19 and TRBJ1-1, reads DGGITQSPKYLFRKEGQNVTLSCEQNLNHDAMYWYRQDPGQGLRLIYYSQIVNDFQKGDIAEGYSVSREKKESFPLTVTSAQKNPTAFYLCASIVGTGDTEAFFGQGTRLTVV.

This sequence joins TRBV15 and TRBJ1-1, with a weak D call TRBD1 (5 bases). This CDR3 is built from 15 residues. Trimming stripped 5 bases from V and 1 base from J, with 14 bases between. CDR1 LNHNV and CDR2 YYDKDF come from the germline V gene (reference sequence). Here the CDR3 reads CATSRTDTSNTEAFF. The DNA for the CDR3 is TGTGCCACCAGCCGGACGGACACTTCGAACACTGAAGCTTTCTTT.

This clonotype showed up just a few times. Compared with germline, one end of the junction differs, possibly owing to a read error. The V gene is TRBV4-1, the J gene TRBJ2-7; 8 positions match TRBD2. CDR3 length equals 14 residues. CDR1 and CDR2 (germline): MGHRA, YSYEKL. The CDR3 loop is CASSQVLAGNEQYF. In nucleotides, the CDR3 is TGTGCCAGCAGCCAAGTTTTAGCGGGGAACGAGCAGTACTTC.

The chain uses TRBV6-1 and TRBJ1-2, with D perhaps matching TRBD1 (6 bases). The CDR3 is 14 amino acids. Per the germline V gene, CDR1 is MNHNS and CDR2 is SASEGT. V was clipped by 4 bases and J by 1 base, with 10 bases between them. This CDR3 is CASSAGQLNYGYTF. The CDR3 region has the DNA TGTGCCAGCAGTGCAGGACAGCTTAACTATGGCTACACCTTC.

This clonotype was seen just once. The V gene is TRBV5-4, the J gene TRBJ1-2, with no clear D. Germline lookup yields CDR1 SGHNT and CDR2 YYREEE (reference sequence). Between the trimmed V and J ends, which lost 0 bases and 6 bases, there was a span of 9 bases. This CDR3 is 13 amino acids long. CDR3 region: CASSLVGIDGYTF. In nucleotides, the CDR3 is TGTGCCAGCAGCTTGGTAGGCATCGATGGCTACACCTTC.

The table lists this clonotype with a count of one. The V gene is TRBV12-3 or TRBV12-4, the J gene TRBJ2-7; TRBD2 is a possible D gene (6 bases). With 5 bases removed from V and 4 bases from J, the gap between germline ends came to 12 bases. The CDR3 is made up of 13 amino acids. The CDR3 DNA is TGTGCCAGCAGTGGGACTTTAGATTACGAGCAGTACTTC. Its protein is CASSGTLDYEQYF.

This chain connects TRBV6-1 to TRBJ1-6; D call uncertain. Trimming took off 1 base at V and 8 bases at J, with 6 bases between the two ends. Germline V gives CDR1 MNHNS, CDR2 SASEGT. The CDR3 spans 13 residues. Here the CDR3 reads CASSEVADSPLHF. CDR3 nucleotides: TGTGCCAGCAGTGAAGTAGCGGATTCACCCCTCCACTTT.

This clonotype came up a few times. The rearrangement joins TRBV7-3 to TRBJ2-1; D remains unclear. In germline, CDR1 is SGHTA, CDR2 FQGTGA. Trimming removed 5 bases at V and 4 bases at J, with 15 bases between. The CDR3 totals 15 residues. The CDR3 region has the DNA TGTGCCAGCAGCCTTGGGCAAGTGCTATACAATGAGCAGTTCTTC. Protein sequence: CASSLGQVLYNEQFF.

The sample holds a few counts of this clonotype. The gene calls are TRBV6-6 and TRBJ1-5; the D is unclear. Germline assignment: CDR1 MNHNY and CDR2 SVGAGI (reference sequence). The CDR3 has 15 amino acids. Trimming pared 5 bases from V and 0 bases from J, leaving 11 bases between. The CDR3 is CASSERAVSNQPQHF. The CDR3 DNA is TGTGCCAGCAGTGAGAGGGCAGTTAGCAATCAGCCCCAGCATTTT.

As DNA, the CDR3 is TGTGCCAGCAGTGAATTTGGTGGGCGAAACACCATATATTTT. Translating gives CASSEFGGRNTIYF. The chain is built from TRBV25-1 and TRBJ1-3; D gene ambiguous. CDR3 length: 14 residues. Germline lookup yields CDR1 MGHDK and CDR2 SYGVNS. Trimming removed 1 base from V and 5 bases from J, with 9 bases in between. Full variable domain (missing parts from reference TRBV25-1 and TRBJ1-3): EADIYQTPRYLVIGTGKKITLECSQTMGHDKMYWYQQDPGMELHLIHYSYGVNSTEKGDLSSESTVSRIRTEHFPLTLESARPSHTSQYLCASSEFGGRNTIYFGEGSWLTVV.

The chain combines TRBV6-2 or TRBV6-3 with TRBJ1-2; D unresolved. V shed 6 bases and J shed 0 bases, with 17 bases lying between them. This CDR3 has 16 amino acids. Germline CDR1 MNHEY, CDR2 SVGEGT. The CDR3 DNA follows: TGTGCCAGCAGACCGACTTCAGTGGGAGCTAACTATGGCTACACCTTC. Its translation: CASRPTSVGANYGYTF.

This clonotype was counted only a few times. The rearrangement uses TRBV25-1 and TRBJ1-6; D may be TRBD1 (5 bases). The CDR3 is 17 residues long. V was pared by 1 base and J by 3 bases, with 13 bases between. CDR1 and CDR2 from the germline V gene are MGHDK and SYGVNS. This chain's CDR3 is CASSEFAGKGYNSPLHF. Here the CDR3 DNA reads TGTGCCAGCAGTGAATTCGCAGGGAAAGGCTATAATTCACCCCTCCACTTT.

V is TRBV9 and J is TRBJ1-1; D is unclear. Trimming shortened V by 0 bases and J by 8 bases, and 11 bases separated the two germline ends. Germline V lookup: CDR1 SGDLS, CDR2 YYNGEE. The CDR3 runs 13 residues. The CDR3 protein is CASSVVTAGEAFF. CDR3 nucleotides: TGTGCCAGCAGCGTAGTAACTGCAGGCGAAGCTTTCTTT.

The chain recombines TRBV7-2 with TRBJ2-7; 8 bases line up with TRBD2. CDR1 SGHTA and CDR2 FQGNSA come from the germline V gene. J lost 7 bases, V lost 6 bases, and 11 bases had no gene match. The CDR3 covers 14 residues. CDR3 protein: CASRTTSVAGEQYF. CDR3 in DNA: TGTGCCAGCAGGACGACTAGCGTAGCGGGGGAGCAGTACTTC. The full variable domain, completed using reference TRBV7-2 and TRBJ2-7, is GAGVSQSPSNKVTEKGKDVELRCDPISGHTALYWYRQSLGQGLEFLIYFQGNSAPDKSGLPSDRFSAERTGGSVSTLTIQRTQQEDSAVYLCASRTTSVAGEQYFGPGTRLTVT.

This clonotype appeared a few times. The chain is built from TRBV12-3 or TRBV12-4 and TRBJ1-5; TRBD1 matches 7 bases. The J segment lost 2 bases and the V segment lost 6 bases, leaving 7 bases of the junction unmatched. The CDR3 contains 15 residues. This chain's CDR3 is CASRYGGTGNQPQHF. Here the CDR3 DNA reads TGTGCCAGCAGATACGGGGGGACAGGCAATCAGCCCCAGCATTTT.

This clonotype was seen many times. The genes are TRBV12-3 or TRBV12-4 and TRBJ1-2; a possible D gene is TRBD1 (6 bases). V lost 5 bases, J lost 9 bases, and 13 bases lay in between. The length of the CDR3 is 12 residues. CDR3 sequence reads: CASSPGQFRYTF. In DNA, the CDR3 is TGTGCCAGCAGTCCCGGACAGTTTCGCTACACCTTC.